The 16 T cell receptor beta chains reported below all come from one sample, sequenced in a study of shared clonotypes between healthy human individuals (TCRdb year 2020). Libraries came from the immunoSEQ multiplex PCR assay. TCRdb mirrors the immuneACCESS table, restricted to in-frame sequences. Some clones are absent from its copies; in checked studies, under half trace to an unresolved V gene, and the reason for the others is unknown. This sample lists around 1.5 million clones; approximately 98% were detected once. The ten top clones hold roughly 0.45% of the sample. What was sequenced was naive CD4+ T cells sorted from blood. This specimen's cell subset or site label, per the study, means: CD45RA+ positively selected. These receptors all come from a young man in good health.

The chain uses TRBV18 and TRBJ2-2; 16 bases match TRBD2. Per germline, CDR1 KGHSH and CDR2 LQKENI. CDR3 length equals 20 residues. V was pared by 3 bases and J by 4 bases, with 11 bases of the junction left unmatched. CDR3 DNA: TGTGCCAGCTCACCGCTACCGGGACTAGCGGGAGGGCCGAGCACCGGGGAGCTGTTTTTT. Translating gives CASSPLPGLAGGPSTGELFF.

The chain is built from TRBV10-3 and TRBJ1-2; D ambiguous. V shed 6 bases and J shed 8 bases, with 10 bases lying between them. The CDR3 contains 11 residues. Germline V gene lookup returns CDR1 ENHRY and CDR2 SYGVKD. In DNA, the CDR3 is TGTGCCATCAGCAGCAGCTTCGGCTACACCTTC. This encodes CAISSSFGYTF.

In DNA form, the CDR3 reads TGTGCCAGCAGCGTAGGTCCAGGCGGTCTCACAGACATTTACGAGCAGTACTTC. Its protein product is CASSVGPGGLTDIYEQYF. The chain couples TRBV9 to TRBJ2-7; unclear D gene. V was cut by 0 bases and J by 4 bases, with 23 bases left in between. The CDR3 sequence is 18 residues long. The V gene's germline CDR1 is SGDLS and CDR2 YYNGEE.

This clone was seen a handful of times. Other DNA sequences in the sample encode the same CDR3. This chain uses TRBV6-4 with TRBJ1-5, with no clear D. CDR1 MRHNA and CDR2 SNTAGT come from the germline V gene. The CDR3 length is 13 residues. Trimming left V 3 bases short and J 1 base short, with 4 bases between. CDR3 in amino acids: CASSEGSNQPQHF. CDR3 coding DNA: TGTGCCAGCAGTGAAGGGAGCAATCAGCCCCAGCATTTT.

The chain couples TRBV2 to TRBJ1-1; the match to TRBD1 covers 9 bases. CDR3 size: 15 residues. Germline V gene sequence: CDR1 SNHLY, CDR2 FYNNEI. V gave up 6 bases and J gave up 5 bases; unmatched junction bases: 10. The CDR3: CASSPGTGMGTEAFF. CDR3 sequence (DNA): TGTGCCAGCAGCCCCGGGACAGGGATGGGAACTGAAGCTTTCTTT.

V and J are TRBV4-3 and TRBJ2-3; a possible D gene is TRBD1 (6 bases). Germline loops: CDR1 LGHNA, CDR2 YSLEER. This CDR3 spans 18 amino acids. Trimming pared 0 bases from V and 0 bases from J, leaving 16 bases between. CDR3 sequence reads: CASSQDAFRDTSTDTQYF. Here the CDR3 DNA reads TGCGCCAGCAGCCAAGATGCTTTTAGGGACACTAGCACAGATACGCAGTATTTT.

The rearrangement uses TRBV6-6 and TRBJ2-7; 7 nucleotides match TRBD1. There are 16 residues in the CDR3. V trimming: 4 bases; J trimming: 1 base; junction bases outside the gene matches: 10. CDR1 MNHNY and CDR2 SVGAGI come from the germline V gene (reference sequence). The CDR3 loop reads CASSLGGGRLSYEQYF. The CDR3 bases are TGTGCCAGCAGTTTAGGGGGCGGTAGGCTTTCCTACGAGCAGTACTTC.

This chain uses TRBV28 with TRBJ1-2; TRBD1 matches at 7 bases. Trimming at V came to 5 bases and at J to 3 bases, leaving 9 bases not matched to a gene. Germline assignment: CDR1 MDHEN and CDR2 SYDVKM. The CDR3 is 15 residues long. For the CDR3, the DNA is TGTGCCAGCAGTAAAACAGGGGAGATTCACTATGGCTACACCTTC. This translates into CASSKTGEIHYGYTF.

This chain uses TRBV11-2 with TRBJ2-1; 11 bases agree with TRBD1. This CDR3 has 16 amino acids. V dropped 2 bases and J dropped 4; count of bases not matched to a gene: 4. Germline V lookup: CDR1 SGHAT, CDR2 FQNNGV. In nucleotides, the CDR3 is TGTGCCAGCAGCTTATTCGGGACAGGGGGGTACAATGAGCAGTTCTTC. This translates into CASSLFGTGGYNEQFF.

In DNA, the CDR3 is TGCAGCGTTGGCCCTCAGACTAGCGGGACCAACAATGAGCAGTTCTTC. Encoded protein: CSVGPQTSGTNNEQFF. The V and J genes are TRBV29-1 and TRBJ2-1; 11 bases align to TRBD2. The V gene end was trimmed by 4 bases and the J gene end by 5 bases; junction bases not matched to a gene: 10. The length of the CDR3 is 16 residues. The germline gives CDR1 SQVTM, CDR2 ANQGSEA.

CDR3 amino acids: CASSIGNKLFF. DNA for the CDR3: TGTGCCAGTAGTATAGGAAACAAACTGTTTTTT. V is TRBV19 and J is TRBJ1-4; D gene uncertain. CDR3 length equals 11 residues. V dropped 1 base and J dropped 11 bases, with 5 bases sitting between them. Germline V lookup: CDR1 LNHDA, CDR2 SQIVND (reference sequence).

The chain employs TRBV28 and TRBJ1-2; D ambiguous. Germline loops: CDR1 MDHEN, CDR2 SYDVKM. The V end lost 6 bases, the J end lost 2 bases, and 10 bases lay between the germline ends. The CDR3 loop spans 13 amino acids. The CDR3 DNA is TGTGCCAGCAGGGGCCCAGCGAACTATGGCTACACCTTC. Protein sequence: CASRGPANYGYTF.

The rearrangement links TRBV7-6 to TRBJ2-7; TRBD2 aligns across 11 bases. The CDR3 is 15 residues long. Trimming at V came to 5 bases and at J to 4 bases, leaving 7 bases not matched to a gene. Germline V CDR1 and CDR2: SGHVS, FNYEAQ. For the CDR3, the DNA is TGTGCCAGCAGCAACCTAGCGGGAGGTTTATACGAGCAGTACTTC. This sequence encodes CASSNLAGGLYEQYF. The whole variable domain, filled in from reference TRBV7-6 and TRBJ2-7, reads GAGVSQSPRYKVTKRGQDVALRCDPISGHVSLYWYRQALGQGPEFLTYFNYEAQQDKSGLPNDRFSAERPEGSISTLTIQRTEQRDSAMYRCASSNLAGGLYEQYFGPGTRLTVT.

The rearrangement links TRBV9 to TRBJ2-1; tentatively, D is TRBD2 (7 bases). The CDR3 spans 22 residues. Trimming cost V 1 base and J 0 bases, with 29 bases left between them. CDR1 SGDLS and CDR2 YYNGEE come from the germline V gene. The DNA for the CDR3 is TGTGCCAGCAGCGTAAGCACCCGGGGGCTCAGCGGGATTGAAAGCTCCTACAATGAGCAGTTCTTC. Translated, it gives CASSVSTRGLSGIESSYNEQFF.

The J gene is TRBJ2-1, the V gene TRBV28; 8 nucleotides match TRBD1. Per the germline V gene, CDR1 is MDHEN and CDR2 is SYDVKM. This CDR3 is 16 amino acids long. The trim removed 3 bases at V and 1 base at J, leaving 5 bases unmatched. This chain's CDR3 is CASSFPTGGSYNEQFF. CDR3 DNA sequence: TGTGCCAGCAGTTTTCCCACAGGGGGGTCCTACAATGAGCAGTTCTTC.

In this sample, this clone turned up once. The chain combines TRBV6-6 with TRBJ2-5; TRBD2 might be the D (6 bases). V was cut by 0 bases and J by 5 bases, with 13 bases left in between. The CDR3 is 15 residues long. Germline V lookup: CDR1 MNHNY, CDR2 SVGAGI (reference sequence). CDR3 bases: TGTGCCAGCAGTTACTCCGCGGGACTGGGGGAGACCCAGTACTTC. This gives the protein CASSYSAGLGETQYF.